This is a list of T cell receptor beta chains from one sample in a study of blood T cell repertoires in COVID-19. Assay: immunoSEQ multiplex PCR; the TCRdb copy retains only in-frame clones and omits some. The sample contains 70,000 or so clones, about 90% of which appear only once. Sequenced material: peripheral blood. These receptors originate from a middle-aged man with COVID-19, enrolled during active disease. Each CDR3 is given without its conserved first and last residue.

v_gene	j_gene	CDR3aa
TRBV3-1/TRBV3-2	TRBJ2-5	ASSHRTGGEETQY
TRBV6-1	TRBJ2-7	ASSETYRVIGSEQY
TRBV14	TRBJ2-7	ASSQVVIDSYEQY
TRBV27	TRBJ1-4	AGTGTVRFEKLF
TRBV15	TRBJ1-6	ATSRTLDRADSPLH
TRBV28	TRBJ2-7	ASSTLSYPGQGSSYEQY
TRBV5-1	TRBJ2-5	ASSLEGGETQY
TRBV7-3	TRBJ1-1	ASSLSGTTNTEAF
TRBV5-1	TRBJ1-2	ASSAETGRYGYT
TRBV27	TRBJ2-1	ASSFQGRLIPF
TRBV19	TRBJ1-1	ASTRDYTEAF
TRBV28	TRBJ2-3	ASSFQWDRGTPNAY
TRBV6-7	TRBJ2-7	ASTTPGLAGGKITEQY
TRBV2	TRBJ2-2	ASINDGQGRPGELF
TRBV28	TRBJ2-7	ASSLGGRDEGEQY
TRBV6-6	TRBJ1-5	ASSYYDRVNQPQH
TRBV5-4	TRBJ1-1	ASSTTTRSRTEAF
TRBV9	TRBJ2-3	ASSGQGAVTDTQY
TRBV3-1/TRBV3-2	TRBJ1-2	ASSPDRAAGYT
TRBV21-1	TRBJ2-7	ASSKGREDYEQY
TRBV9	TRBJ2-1	ASGSSGNSYNEQF
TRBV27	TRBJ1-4	ASSQRQGYEKLF
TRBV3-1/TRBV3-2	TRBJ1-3	ASSHPDGGPSGNTIY
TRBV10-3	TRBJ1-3	AISESPGQSSGNTIY
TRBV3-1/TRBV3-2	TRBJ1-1	ASSQAEWTEAF
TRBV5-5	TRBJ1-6	ASSLSPGNPNSPLH
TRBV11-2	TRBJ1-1	ASSNRGTEAF
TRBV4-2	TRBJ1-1	ASSQDGTGDTEAF
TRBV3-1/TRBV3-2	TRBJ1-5	ASSQQGAQPQH
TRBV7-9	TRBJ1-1	ASSLQTANTEAF
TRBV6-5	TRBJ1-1	ASTEGGPKTEAF
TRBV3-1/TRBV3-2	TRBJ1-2	ASSRFGQASGYT
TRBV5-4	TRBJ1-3	ASSFAGGQIGNTIY
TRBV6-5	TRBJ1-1	ASSYSPGGETEAF
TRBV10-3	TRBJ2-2	ATRGLFTGELF
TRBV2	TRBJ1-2	ASSSTGAAYGYT